The clone carrying this TCR beta chain has only one observation. V was cut by 4 bases and J by 8 bases, with 14 bases left in between. CDR1 and CDR2 from the germline V gene are LGHNA and YSLEER. This CDR3 is built from 14 residues. Sequenced by immunoSEQ multiplex PCR; TCRdb stores in-frame clones only, minus some. The sample lists about 130,000 clones, roughly 95% seen once, with over 0.35% in the top ten. The sample originates from a study of T cell changes during pregnancy in multiple sclerosis. This sequence was found in a female donor with multiple sclerosis, enrolled in a pregnancy study. The chain couples TRBV4-3 to TRBJ2-2, with D perhaps TRBD1 (5 bases). The sample consisted of peripheral blood, taken after pregnancy. CDR3: CASSPRGAPGELFF. For the CDR3, the DNA is TGCGCCAGCAGCCCCCGTGGGGCCCCAGGGGAGCTGTTTTTT.